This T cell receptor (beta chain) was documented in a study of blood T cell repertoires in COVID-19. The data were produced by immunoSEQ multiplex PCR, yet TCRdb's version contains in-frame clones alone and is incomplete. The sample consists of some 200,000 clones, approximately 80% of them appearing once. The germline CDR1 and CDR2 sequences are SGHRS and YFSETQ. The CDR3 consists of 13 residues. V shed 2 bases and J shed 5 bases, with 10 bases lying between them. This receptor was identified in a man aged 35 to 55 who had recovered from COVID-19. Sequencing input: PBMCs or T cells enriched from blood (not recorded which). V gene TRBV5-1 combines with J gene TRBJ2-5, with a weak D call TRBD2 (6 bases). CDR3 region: CASSFGTSETQYF. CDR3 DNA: TGCGCCAGCAGCTTCGGTACTAGCGAGACCCAGTACTTC.